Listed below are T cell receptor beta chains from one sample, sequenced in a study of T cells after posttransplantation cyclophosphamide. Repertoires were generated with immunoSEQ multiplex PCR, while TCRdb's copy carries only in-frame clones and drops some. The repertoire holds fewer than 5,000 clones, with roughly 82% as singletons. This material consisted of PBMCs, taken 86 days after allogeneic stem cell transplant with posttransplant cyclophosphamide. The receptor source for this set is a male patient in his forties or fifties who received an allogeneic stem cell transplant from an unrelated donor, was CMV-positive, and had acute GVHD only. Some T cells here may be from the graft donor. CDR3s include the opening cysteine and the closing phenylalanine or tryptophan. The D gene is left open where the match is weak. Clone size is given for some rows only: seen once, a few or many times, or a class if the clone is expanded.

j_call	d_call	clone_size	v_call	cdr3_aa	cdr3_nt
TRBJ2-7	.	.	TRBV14	CASSQSVAYEQYF	TGTGCCAGCAGCCAATCAGTCGCCTACGAGCAGTACTTC
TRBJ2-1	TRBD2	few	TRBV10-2	CASMGLDSQFEQFF	TGCGCCAGCATGGGACTAGATTCTCAGTTTGAGCAGTTCTTC
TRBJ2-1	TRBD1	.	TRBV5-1	CASSLGTGSYNEQFF	TGCGCCAGCAGCCTGGGGACAGGCTCCTACAATGAGCAGTTCTTC
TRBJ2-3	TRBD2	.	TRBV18	CASSPLVASGRASTDTQYF	TGTGCCAGCTCACCTCTCGTGGCTAGCGGGAGAGCTAGCACAGATACGCAGTATTTT
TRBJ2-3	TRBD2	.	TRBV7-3	CASSLGTSGDTQYF	TGTGCCAGCAGCTTAGGGACTAGTGGTGATACGCAGTATTTT
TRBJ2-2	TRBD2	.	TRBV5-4	CASSSGLLAGGSVGELFF	TGTGCCAGCAGCTCCGGCCTCCTAGCGGGGGGGAGCGTCGGGGAGCTGTTTTTT
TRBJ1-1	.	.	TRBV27	CASSLVLGGYVFF	TGTGCCAGCAGTTTAGTATTGGGGGGGTACGTTTTCTTT
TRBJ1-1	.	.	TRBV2	CASSELGGEGDTEAFF	TGTGCCAGCAGTGAATTGGGCGGAGAGGGGGACACTGAAGCTTTCTTT
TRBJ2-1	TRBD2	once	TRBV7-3	CASSLGASGSSFHSYNEQFF	TGTGCCAGCAGCTTAGGGGCTAGCGGGAGCTCATTTCACTCCTACAATGAGCAGTTCTTC
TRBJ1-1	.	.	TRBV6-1	CASSENLAFF	TGTGCCAGCAGTGAAAACTTGGCTTTCTTT
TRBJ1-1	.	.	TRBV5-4	CASSMFRLNTEAFF	TGTGCCAGCAGCATGTTTCGTTTGAACACTGAAGCTTTCTTT
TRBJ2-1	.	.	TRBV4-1	CASSQDATSLNEQFF	TGCGCCAGCAGCCAAGATGCGACTAGTTTAAATGAGCAGTTCTTC
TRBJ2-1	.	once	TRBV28	CASSLPGTVNEQFF	TGTGCCAGCAGCCTTCCCGGGACTGTTAATGAGCAGTTCTTC
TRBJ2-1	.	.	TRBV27	CASSGEGNEQFF	TGTGCCAGCAGCGGCGAGGGTAATGAGCAGTTCTTC
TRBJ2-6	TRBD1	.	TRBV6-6	CASSYSGGTGANVLTF	TGTGCCAGCAGTTACTCAGGGGGCACTGGGGCCAACGTCCTGACTTTC
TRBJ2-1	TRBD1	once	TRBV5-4	CASSSDRVNEQFF	TGTGCCAGCAGTTCGGACAGGGTCAATGAGCAGTTCTTC
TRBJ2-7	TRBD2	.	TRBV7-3	CASSLWGGTYEQYF	TGTGCCAGCAGCTTGTGGGGGGGGACCTACGAGCAGTACTTC
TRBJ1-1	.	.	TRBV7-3	CASSLNPDTEAFF	TGTGCCAGCAGCTTAAATCCGGACACTGAAGCTTTCTTT